One sample yielded the 9 T cell receptor beta chains listed below, sequenced in a study of identical twins (dated by TCRdb to the mid-2010s). Library construction relied on 5' RACE. TCRdb shows the sequencer as Illumina HiSeq 2000. Through fastp at Q25 and MiXCR, TCRdb rebuilt clones from the public reads, retaining in-frame beta chains. Merged by CDR3 protein, the rows form single entries marked with the most common genes and DNA. For this sample the table gives approximately 350,000 distinct CDR3 sequences, of which roughly an eighth were detected only once. Jointly, the top ten make up approximately 7.6% of the sample. The same data also went into a second study, on yellow fever vaccine responses in identical twins.

Input material: CD8+ T cells sorted from blood. The receptors derive from a woman between 18 and 29 years old in good health.

V is TRBV7-8 and J is TRBJ2-5; possible D gene TRBD1, 6 bases. The V end was cut by 2 bases, the J end by 3 bases, with 16 bases between. The CDR3 contains 16 residues. Per germline, CDR1 SGHVS and CDR2 FQNEAQ. Written as DNA, the CDR3 is TGTGCCAGCAGCTTATCGGCGGGCAGGGGAGAAGAGACCCAGTACTTC. Amino acid sequence: CASSLSAGRGEETQYF.

The chain is built from TRBV5-6 and TRBJ2-3; D gene uncertain. Germline values: CDR1 SGHDT, CDR2 YYEEEE. This CDR3 is built from 16 residues. Trimming took off 2 bases at V and 0 bases at J, with 13 bases between the two ends. CDR3 nucleotide sequence: TGTGCCAGCAGCTTAAACTGGCCTCTTAGCACAGATACGCAGTATTTT. Encoded protein: CASSLNWPLSTDTQYF.

The chain has TRBV3-1 and TRBJ2-1; TRBD2 is a possible D gene (5 bases). The CDR3 runs to 17 residues. Germline CDR1 LGHDT, CDR2 YNNKEL (reference sequence). Trimming pared 0 bases from V and 0 bases from J, leaving 12 bases between. Written as DNA, the CDR3 is TGTGCCAGCAGCCAAGATAGGGCGACTATCTCCTACAATGAGCAGTTCTTC. Protein sequence: CASSQDRATISYNEQFF.

This chain uses TRBV11-1 with TRBJ2-7, with D tentatively TRBD1 (6 bases). Germline-derived CDR1 and CDR2 are SGHAT and FQDESV (reference sequence). This CDR3 comprises 14 residues. Trimming pared 7 bases from V and 7 bases from J, leaving 20 bases between. This chain's CDR3 is CASTEVGTGTEQYF. In DNA, the CDR3 is TGTGCCAGCACCGAAGTGGGGACCGGGACAGAGCAGTACTTC. Based on the CDR3 plus reference TRBV11-1 and TRBJ2-7, the full variable domain is EAEVAQSPRYKITEKSQAVAFWCDPISGHATLYWYRQILGQGPELLVQFQDESVVDDSQLPKDRFSAERLKGVDSTLKIQPAELGDSAMYLCASTEVGTGTEQYFGPGTRLTVT.

At least ten counts were recorded for this clonotype. V and J are TRBV12-3 or TRBV12-4 and TRBJ2-5, with D perhaps assigned TRBD1 or TRBD2 (6 bases each). V lost 6 bases to trimming and J lost 4 bases, with 12 bases between them. There are 13 residues in the CDR3. Here the CDR3 DNA reads TGTGCCAGCAGGGGAAAGGGGGGAGAGACCCAGTACTTC. It encodes CASRGKGGETQYF.

V and J are TRBV9 and TRBJ2-1; 8 nucleotides agree with TRBD1. CDR1 is SGDLS, CDR2 YYNGEE, per germline. After removal of 4 bases from V and 5 bases from J, the junction contained 2 bases not matched to a gene. The CDR3 contains 13 residues. CDR3 DNA: TGTGCCAGCAGCCGACAGGGGAACAATGAGCAGTTCTTC. It codes for CASSRQGNNEQFF.

This chain connects TRBV3-1 to TRBJ2-7; D unclear. The germline V and J ends were trimmed by 1 base and 3 bases, with 10 bases remaining between them. The CDR3 is 14 amino acids. Germline-derived CDR1 and CDR2 are LGHDT and YNNKEL (reference sequence). Written as DNA, the CDR3 is TGTGCCAGCAGCCAAGGCGGAGACAACTACGAGCAGTACTTC. Its translation: CASSQGGDNYEQYF.

The chain employs TRBV20-1 and TRBJ1-4, with unresolved D. The germline V gene has CDR1 DFQATT and CDR2 SNEGSKA (reference sequence). V was clipped by 1 base and J by 7 bases, with 13 bases between them. The CDR3 consists of 14 residues. Here the CDR3 reads CSARGGEGLEKLFF. The CDR3 DNA sequence: TGCAGTGCTAGAGGGGGAGAAGGGCTTGAAAAACTGTTTTTT.

This clonotype was picked up a small number of times. V usage is TRBV20-1 and J usage is TRBJ1-5, with D possibly matching TRBD1 (5 bases). The CDR3 is 15 amino acids. Germline lookup yields CDR1 DFQATT and CDR2 SNEGSKA (reference sequence). Trimming removed 0 bases from V and 0 bases from J, with 9 bases in between. CDR3 sequence reads: CSARDPDNSNQPQHF. CDR3 nucleotides: TGCAGTGCTAGAGACCCGGACAATAGCAATCAGCCCCAGCATTTT.